A single sample gave rise to the 26 T cell receptor beta chains below, sequenced in a study of T cell repertoires in ileal Crohn's disease. Method: immunoSEQ multiplex PCR; TCRdb's copy keeps in-frame clones and lacks some. The sample has around 15,000 clones, roughly 70% seen once; the top ten hold 5% to 6.5%. Sequencing was carried out using ileal tissue. The receptors were gathered from an adult with Crohn's disease.

This clone is medium-sized. The V call is TRBV6-4, the J call TRBJ2-1, with 10 bases fitting TRBD2. The CDR3 totals 15 residues. V lost 3 bases, J lost 1 base, and 0 bases stayed unmatched. Germline CDR1 MRHNA, CDR2 SNTAGT. As DNA, the CDR3 is TGTGCCAGCAGTGAACTAGCGGGATCCTACAATGAGCAGTTCTTC. This gives the protein CASSELAGSYNEQFF.

This chain joins TRBV6-4 and TRBJ2-3, with 7 bases identical to TRBD2. Germline V gene lookup returns CDR1 MRHNA and CDR2 SNTAGT. V lost 4 bases to trimming and J lost 2 bases; unmatched junction nucleotides: 6. This CDR3 has 15 amino acids. The CDR3 DNA is TGTGCCAGCAGTGCCGGGACTATGGACACAGATACGCAGTATTTT. Translated, it gives CASSAGTMDTDTQYF.

V usage is TRBV5-1 and J usage is TRBJ1-1; tentatively, D is TRBD1 (5 bases). Germline CDR1 and CDR2: SGHRS and YFSETQ. This CDR3 is built from 12 residues. Trimming shortened V by 3 bases and J by 4 bases, and 7 bases separated the two germline ends. In DNA form, the CDR3 reads TGCGCCAGCAGCTCCGGGGGCACTGAAGCTTTCTTT. Translating gives CASSSGGTEAFF.

Here the CDR3 DNA reads TGTGCCAGCAGCAAAGGACAGCTGATGAACACTGAAGCTTTCTTT. This translates into CASSKGQLMNTEAFF. The chain combines TRBV11-2 with TRBJ1-1; D might be TRBD1 (6 bases). Germline V CDR1 and CDR2: SGHAT, FQNNGV. V dropped 5 bases and J dropped 0 bases, with 13 bases sitting between them. The CDR3 is made up of 15 amino acids.

The J gene is TRBJ2-7, the V gene TRBV6-1; no firm D call. Trimming took 8 bases from V and 3 from J, leaving 20 bases between them. Germline V gene lookup returns CDR1 MNHNS and CDR2 SASEGT. There are 15 residues in the CDR3. In nucleotides, the CDR3 is TGTGCCAGCCGTGGTCTGCTAGAAGCCCACTACGAGCAGTACTTC. It is translated as CASRGLLEAHYEQYF.

The V gene is TRBV25-1, the J gene TRBJ2-3, with 7 bases that match TRBD1. The CDR3 extends over 14 amino acids. With V trimmed by 4 bases and J by 5 bases, 6 bases remained unmatched. CDR1 and CDR2 (germline): MGHDK, SYGVNS. In nucleotides, the CDR3 is TGTGCCAGCAGTGTGAGGGGGCTGGGAGATACGCAGTATTTT. Translation gives CASSVRGLGDTQYF.

In its sample, this clone was seen a few times. The chain couples TRBV7-3 to TRBJ2-1; tentative D call: TRBD2 (6 bases). Between the trimmed V and J ends, which lost 5 bases and 4 bases, there was a span of 15 bases. Per germline, CDR1 SGHTA and CDR2 FQGTGA. The CDR3 totals 15 residues. CDR3 residues: CASSPHVGGYNEQFF. Here the CDR3 DNA reads TGTGCCAGCAGCCCCCACGTGGGGGGTTACAATGAGCAGTTCTTC.

The table lists this clone with a few counts. The V call is TRBV7-9, the J call TRBJ2-1; 7 nucleotides match TRBD2. The CDR3 has 17 residues. In germline, CDR1 is SEHNR, CDR2 FQNEAQ (reference sequence). The J segment lost 6 bases and the V segment lost 5 bases, leaving 16 bases of the junction unmatched. CDR3 bases: TGTGCCAGCAGCGAAAACTACGGTGGCGGGAGTGGCAATGAGCAGTTCTTC. It translates to CASSENYGGGSGNEQFF.

The rearrangement uses TRBV18 and TRBJ1-2; D gene unclear. The V and J ends lost 0 bases and 6 bases respectively, with 11 bases between them. This CDR3 is built from 14 residues. Germline V gives CDR1 KGHSH, CDR2 LQKENI. The CDR3 region is CASSPPSSRDGYTF. The CDR3 DNA reads TGTGCCAGCTCACCACCATCGTCGAGGGATGGCTACACCTTC.

The V call is TRBV29-1, the J call TRBJ2-1; 9 bases match TRBD2. The CDR3 has 14 amino acids. Germline V CDR1 and CDR2: SQVTM, ANQGSEA. Trimming removed 8 bases from V and 1 base from J; junction bases left unmatched: 6. The CDR3 protein is CSTHAGGSYNEQFF. For the CDR3, the DNA is TGCAGCACTCATGCGGGAGGGTCCTACAATGAGCAGTTCTTC.

This clone has more than one count but fewer than ten. The chain uses TRBV11-2 and TRBJ2-7; the D gene is possibly TRBD1 (5 bases). CDR1 SGHAT and CDR2 FQNNGV come from the germline V gene. Trimming removed 3 bases from V and 0 bases from J, with 9 bases in between. The CDR3 totals 14 residues. CDR3 amino acids: CASSFGRDSYEQYF. The CDR3 nucleotides read TGTGCCAGCAGCTTTGGCAGGGACTCCTACGAGCAGTACTTC.

The chain is built from TRBV19 and TRBJ2-7; 9 bases are a match to TRBD2. The CDR3 loop spans 14 amino acids. Germline CDR1 is LNHDA and CDR2 is SQIVND (reference sequence). V shed 5 bases and J 3 bases; nucleotides not matched to a gene: 5. DNA of the CDR3: TGTGCCAGTAGTCCCCAGACTAGCGGCTACGAGCAGTACTTC. Amino acids: CASSPQTSGYEQYF.

This clone is deemed medium-sized. DNA of the CDR3: TGTGCTAGTGGTTCTGCGTCTAGCGGGGGGATCTACGAGCAGTACTTC. It specifies CASGSASSGGIYEQYF. The V call is TRBV12-5, the J call TRBJ2-7; 11 bases line up with TRBD2. This CDR3 comprises 16 residues. Germline assignment: CDR1 LGHNT and CDR2 FRNRAP. J gave up 3 bases and V 4 bases, and 8 bases lay outside the gene matches.

The genes are TRBV29-1 and TRBJ1-2, with D unresolved. The V end lost 4 bases, the J end lost 7 bases, and 10 bases lay between the germline ends. CDR3 length: 11 residues. Germline CDR1 reads SQVTM; CDR2 reads ANQGSEA. The CDR3 reads CSVAEEGGYTF. The CDR3, as DNA: TGCAGCGTTGCCGAAGAGGGTGGCTACACCTTC.

This clone came up once. The rearrangement links TRBV7-2 to TRBJ2-6; D is unclear. CDR1 and CDR2 (germline): SGHTA, FQGNSA. The CDR3 totals 16 residues. Trimming stripped 5 bases from V and 3 bases from J, with 14 bases between. DNA for the CDR3: TGTGCCAGCAGCAGAGGCCGCATGATTGGGGCCAACGTCCTGACTTTC. It specifies CASSRGRMIGANVLTF.

The V and J genes are TRBV4-2 and TRBJ1-4, with 11 bases aligning to TRBD1. Per the germline V gene, CDR1 is LGHNA and CDR2 is YNFKEQ. The CDR3 has 15 residues. V trimming: 3 bases; J trimming: 7 bases; junction bases outside the gene matches: 4. CDR3 in DNA: TGTGCCAGCAGCCAGGACAGGGGGCAGTTTGAAAAACTGTTTTTT. This translates into CASSQDRGQFEKLFF.

The V gene is TRBV6-6, the J gene TRBJ1-1; no reliable D call. The germline V and J ends were trimmed by 11 bases and 0 bases, with 13 bases remaining between them. Germline V gives CDR1 MNHNY, CDR2 SVGAGI (reference sequence). CDR3 length equals 13 residues. CDR3 in DNA: TGTGCCGGTGGGAGGTTGGTGAACACTGAAGCTTTCTTT. Its translation: CAGGRLVNTEAFF.

This clone was counted between two and nine times. The J gene is TRBJ2-1, the V gene TRBV6-4; D may be TRBD2 (6 bases). Germline V CDR1 and CDR2: MRHNA, SNTAGT. The CDR3 has 16 residues. Deletions cut 3 bases from V and 2 bases from J, with 14 bases between. CDR3 nucleotides: TGTGCCAGCAGTGAGGAGGCGGAGGGCCCCTACAATGAGCAGTTCTTC. It specifies CASSEEAEGPYNEQFF.

A remark on this clone: The same CDR3 is also encoded by other DNA sequences in this sample. The CDR3 coding sequence is TGCGCCAGCAGCTTGGCTGGACTAGCGACCTACAATGAGCAGTTCTTC. The encoded protein is CASSLAGLATYNEQFF. V usage is TRBV5-1 and J usage is TRBJ2-1; TRBD2 matches 9 bases. The CDR3 totals 16 residues. Trimming took 0 bases from V and 2 from J; bases not matched to a gene: 3. The V gene's germline CDR1 is SGHRS and CDR2 YFSETQ.

The chain carries TRBV7-9 and TRBJ2-1; 13 bases fit TRBD2. Germline CDR1 and CDR2: SEHNR and FQNEAQ (reference sequence). CDR3 size: 15 residues. V shed 5 bases and J 7 bases; nucleotides not matched to a gene: 5. CDR3 DNA: TGTGCCAGCAGCACTAGCGGGAGGGCGGGAAATGAGCAGTTCTTC. As protein: CASSTSGRAGNEQFF.

CDR3 amino acids: CASGAGKGTTEAFF. As DNA, the CDR3 is TGCGCCAGCGGGGCAGGGAAAGGAACCACTGAAGCTTTCTTT. The chain couples TRBV10-2 to TRBJ1-1, with a weak D call TRBD1 (5 bases). V lost 8 bases to trimming and J lost 4 bases, with 17 bases between them. The CDR3 extends over 14 amino acids. The germline CDR1 and CDR2 sequences are WSHSY and SAAADI.

CDR3 region: CASSLGAGPTGELFF. CDR3 DNA: TGCGCCAGCAGCTTGGGAGCGGGCCCCACCGGGGAGCTGTTTTTT. The rearrangement joins TRBV5-1 to TRBJ2-2; possibly TRBD2 for D (6 bases). The V gene's germline CDR1 is SGHRS and CDR2 YFSETQ. The CDR3 has 15 amino acids. Trimming took 0 bases from V and 4 from J, leaving 10 bases between them.

This clone occurred a few times. The chain recombines TRBV6-4 with TRBJ2-6; D is perhaps TRBD1 (5 bases). Trimming pared 4 bases from V and 0 bases from J, leaving 10 bases between. The germline V gene encodes CDR1 MRHNA and CDR2 SNTAGT. CDR3 length: 16 residues. Written as DNA, the CDR3 is TGTGCCAGCAGTGCTACGGACAACTCTGGGGCCAACGTCCTGACTTTC. Residues: CASSATDNSGANVLTF.

In DNA form, the CDR3 reads TGTGCCAGCAGCGGAACTGACAGGGTGGGGGGAGGCTACACCTTC. It is translated as CASSGTDRVGGGYTF. The chain couples TRBV9 to TRBJ1-2; 7 bases line up with TRBD1. CDR3 length: 15 residues. The germline CDR1 and CDR2 sequences are SGDLS and YYNGEE. Trimming took 3 bases from V and 8 from J; bases not matched to a gene: 13. The full variable domain, its missing parts supplied by reference TRBV9 and TRBJ1-2, is DSGVTQTPKHLITATGQRVTLRCSPRSGDLSVYWYQQSLDQGLQFLIQYYNGEERAKGNILERFSAQQFPDLHSELNLSSLELGDSALYFCASSGTDRVGGGYTFGSGTRLTVV.

The DNA for the CDR3 is TGTGCCAGTACCAGCGGGTGGTCACTTTATAGCAATCAGCCCCAGCATTTT. Translation gives CASTSGWSLYSNQPQHF. This chain joins TRBV19 and TRBJ1-5; D not certain. The CDR3 loop spans 17 amino acids. Trimming cost V 7 bases and J 0 bases, with 19 bases left between them. CDR1 and CDR2 from the germline V gene are LNHDA and SQIVND (reference sequence).

The chain uses TRBV25-1 and TRBJ1-2; 10 bases line up with TRBD1. J gave up 7 bases and V 4 bases, and 0 bases lay outside the gene matches. The CDR3 has 12 residues. CDR1 is MGHDK, CDR2 SYGVNS, per germline. The CDR3 is CASSGDRGGYTF. The CDR3 DNA is TGTGCCAGCAGTGGGGACAGGGGTGGCTACACCTTC.